This TCR beta chain appears in the sequencing data of a study of cytomegalovirus exposure and HLA in healthy donors. The PCR contained 60 Vbeta and 13 Jbeta primers. Only in-frame clones appear in the TCRdb table, and some are missing; sequencing was by immunoSEQ multiplex PCR. Altogether 85,000 to 100,000 clones are present, more than 70% being singletons, with the ten largest covering about 3.8%. CDR3 length equals 17 residues. In germline, CDR1 is SGHTA, CDR2 FQGTGA. The V and J ends lost 5 bases and 4 bases respectively, with 22 bases between them. This receptor was identified in a woman between 40 and 50 years old in good health and CMV-seronegative. What was sequenced was PBMCs. The rearrangement links TRBV7-3 to TRBJ2-3, with a weak D call TRBD2 (7 bases). This CDR3 reads CASSHGGRGGASDTQYF. In nucleotides, the CDR3 is TGTGCCAGCAGCCACGGAGGAAGGGGGGGGGCTTCAGATACGCAGTATTTT.